This paragraph reports one TCR beta chain. The repertoire was sequenced with immunoSEQ multiplex PCR; TCRdb's copy has only in-frame clones and lacks some. The data show more than 200,000 clones, about 84% seen once. The sample belongs to a study of blood T cell repertoires in COVID-19. Study-wide background: The cDNA or gDNA used as material had been derived from T cells, B-cell-depleted T cells, or PBMCs.

V shed 6 bases and J 8 bases; nucleotides not matched to a gene: 4. This CDR3 has 12 residues. The germline V gene encodes CDR1 SNHLY and CDR2 FYNNEI. The sequenced sample consisted of peripheral blood. This rearrangement joins TRBV2 to TRBJ2-5, with 9 positions matching TRBD1. This receptor was taken from an elderly woman with acute or convalescent COVID-19. Here the CDR3 reads CASRPDRGTQYF. The CDR3 bases are TGTGCCAGCAGGCCGGACAGGGGAACCCAGTACTTC.